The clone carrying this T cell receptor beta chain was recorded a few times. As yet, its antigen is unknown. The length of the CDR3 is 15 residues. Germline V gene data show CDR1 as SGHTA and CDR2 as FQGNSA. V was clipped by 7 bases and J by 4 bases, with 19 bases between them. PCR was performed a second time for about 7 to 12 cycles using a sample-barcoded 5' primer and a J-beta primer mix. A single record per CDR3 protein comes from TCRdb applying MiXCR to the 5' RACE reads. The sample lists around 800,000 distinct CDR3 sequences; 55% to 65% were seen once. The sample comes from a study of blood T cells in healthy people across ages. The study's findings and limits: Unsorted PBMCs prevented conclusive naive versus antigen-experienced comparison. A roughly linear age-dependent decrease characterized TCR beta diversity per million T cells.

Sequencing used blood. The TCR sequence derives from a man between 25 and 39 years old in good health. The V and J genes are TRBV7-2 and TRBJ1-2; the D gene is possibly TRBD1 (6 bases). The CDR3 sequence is CASTLSRGGSYGYTF. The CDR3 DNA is TGTGCCAGCACCCTCTCCAGGGGCGGTAGCTATGGCTACACCTTC. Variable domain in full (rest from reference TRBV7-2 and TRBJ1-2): GAGVSQSPSNKVTEKGKDVELRCDPISGHTALYWYRQSLGQGLEFLIYFQGNSAPDKSGLPSDRFSAERTGGSVSTLTIQRTQQEDSAVYLCASTLSRGGSYGYTFGSGTRLTVV.